What follows are 4 T cell receptor beta chains derived from one specimen sequenced in a study of T cells after yellow fever vaccination. TCRdb used MiXCR to reprocess the 5' RACE reads, holding one entry per CDR3 protein. The table records approximately 510,000 distinct CDR3 sequences, 20% to 25% of them present only once. Sample: PBMCs, taken 21 days after the first yellow fever vaccination. The receptors come from a man younger than 30 who received the YFV17D yellow fever vaccine.

The chain carries TRBV6-4 and TRBJ2-2; D tentatively fits TRBD1 or TRBD2 (5 bases each). Looked up from germline, CDR1 is MRHNA and CDR2 is SNTAGT. This CDR3 comprises 14 residues. The CDR3 loop reads CASQQGSGTGELFF. As DNA, the CDR3 is TGTGCTAGTCAGCAGGGATCGGGAACCGGGGAGCTGTTTTTT.

Many counts were recorded for this clonotype. This chain uses TRBV7-2 with TRBJ2-3; D ambiguous. Trimming took off 3 bases at V and 3 bases at J, with 4 bases between the two ends. CDR3 length: 12 residues. The germline gives CDR1 SGHTA, CDR2 FQGNSA. The CDR3 bases are TGTGCCAGCAGCTTCCGGACAGATACGCAGTATTTT. This translates into CASSFRTDTQYF.

V and J are TRBV20-1 and TRBJ2-3, with TRBD2 identical over 8 bases. V dropped 0 bases and J dropped 0; count of bases not matched to a gene: 11. The length of the CDR3 is 18 residues. Germline V gene sequence: CDR1 DFQATT, CDR2 SNEGSKA (reference sequence). The CDR3 nucleotides read TGCAGTGCTAGAGATAAGCGGGGGAGGGATCTGAGCACAGATACGCAGTATTTT. This sequence encodes CSARDKRGRDLSTDTQYF.

V gene TRBV4-1 combines with J gene TRBJ1-1; no clear D. Germline V gene data show CDR1 as MGHRA and CDR2 as YSYEKL. The CDR3 is made up of 14 amino acids. V was trimmed by 0 bases and J by 8 bases, leaving 13 bases between them. CDR3 sequence (DNA): TGCGCCAGCAGCCAAGATCGGGCTCTTGCCGAAGCTTTCTTT. Translating gives CASSQDRALAEAFF.